This T cell receptor (beta chain) is drawn from a study of blood T cell repertoires in COVID-19. Looking at the study overall: The United States, Italy and Spain supplied acute and convalescent COVID-19 samples. T cells, B-cell-depleted T cells, or PBMCs supplied cDNA or gDNA.

Source study methods: Amplifying reference gene primers gave estimates of nucleated cell counts. Only in-frame clones appear in the TCRdb table, and some are missing; sequencing was by immunoSEQ multiplex PCR. The V and J calls and the clone size are those of that table, but D and trimming were determined from the DNA. The sample lists some 100,000 clones; 88% were seen once. Germline-derived CDR1 and CDR2 are MGHDK and SYGVNS. This CDR3 has 13 amino acids. Trimming took off 2 bases at V and 10 bases at J, with 14 bases between the two ends. The sample was peripheral blood. The receptor was derived from a woman aged 55 to 70 with acute or convalescent COVID-19. This chain uses TRBV25-1 with TRBJ1-1, with D maybe TRBD1 (5 bases). The CDR3 reads CASSEVVQGRAFF. The DNA of the CDR3 is TGTGCCAGCAGTGAAGTTGTCCAGGGTCGAGCTTTCTTT.